Each of the 32 T cell receptor beta chains below was sequenced from the same sample in a study of blood T cells in healthy people across ages. Using a J-beta primer mix together with a sample-barcoded 5' primer, a second PCR was run for roughly 6 to 12 cycles. One entry per CDR3 protein, called by TCRdb with MiXCR from the 5' RACE reads. The profile shows about 1,800,000 distinct CDR3 sequences, roughly 27% of them singletons. Source material: blood. The receptor set was obtained from a woman between 25 and 40 years old in good health.

The rearrangement links TRBV7-2 to TRBJ2-5; possible D gene TRBD2, 5 bases. Germline CDR1 reads SGHTA; CDR2 reads FQGNSA. Trimming took off 4 bases at V and 11 bases at J, with 26 bases between the two ends. This CDR3 has 16 amino acids. The CDR3 coding sequence is TGTGCCAGCAGCTACCTTAGCGCCCGTATATACAATGAGCAGTACTTC. Its protein product is CASSYLSARIYNEQYF.

The table lists this clonotype with many counts. This CDR3 is CASRDLRDRWSEQYF. The CDR3 nucleotides read TGTGCCAGCAGGGACCTCCGGGACAGATGGTCCGAGCAGTACTTC. The chain is built from TRBV12-3 or TRBV12-4 and TRBJ2-4, with 7 bases aligning to TRBD1. The DNA end favors TRBJ2-7, so the J call may be wrong. This CDR3 is built from 15 residues.

This clonotype was recorded a few times. The chain recombines TRBV6-1 with TRBJ1-5; TRBD1 might be the D (6 bases). Germline assignment: CDR1 MNHNS and CDR2 SASEGT. There are 16 residues in the CDR3. V was clipped by 7 bases and J by 1 base, with 17 bases between them. This CDR3 reads CASNRREGVSNQPQHF. For the CDR3, the DNA is TGTGCCAGCAATCGCAGGGAGGGGGTGAGCAATCAGCCCCAGCATTTT.

This clonotype occurred a few times. This chain links TRBV11-3 with TRBJ2-5; D gene unclear. Germline V CDR1 and CDR2: SGHNT, YENEEA. The CDR3 sequence is 15 residues long. Trimming left V 6 bases short and J 2 bases short, with 16 bases between. In DNA form, the CDR3 reads TGTGCCAGCAGTACCCGGTCAGGACCGCAAGAGACCCAGTACTTC. The encoded protein is CASSTRSGPQETQYF.

As to this clonotype: A read error may explain this, as a much larger clone is one base away. The chain recombines TRBV10-3 with TRBJ2-7; maybe TRBD1 (5 bases). The V gene's germline CDR1 is ENHRY and CDR2 SYGVKD. This CDR3 region has 13 residues. The germline V and J ends were trimmed by 7 bases and 7 bases, with 17 bases remaining between them. The CDR3 sequence: CAIKGRSEHEQYF. CDR3 bases: TGTGCCATCAAGGGGCGGAGCGAGCATGAGCAGTACTTC.

This clonotype was counted once. The chain uses TRBV12-3 or TRBV12-4 and TRBJ2-1; D possibly corresponds to TRBD2 (5 bases). The DNA end lines up better with TRBJ2-7; the J call may be wrong. The CDR3 length is 15 residues. The CDR3 DNA sequence: TGTGCCACCCTTACCGATAAGAAAGACTACAATGAGCAGTACTTC. Its translation: CATLTDKKDYNEQYF.

This clonotype was picked up a small number of times. V is TRBV20-1 and J is TRBJ2-7; no clear D. Trimming removed 4 bases at V and 3 bases at J, with 7 bases between. Germline V gene lookup returns CDR1 DFQATT and CDR2 SNEGSKA (reference sequence). The CDR3 length is 11 residues. CDR3 coding DNA: TGCAGTGCTATGGGGATCTACGAGCAGTACTTC. Amino acids: CSAMGIYEQYF.

This clonotype was observed a few times. At one of its ends the junction is not consistent with the germline gene, which may arise from a read error. V gene TRBV9 combines with J gene TRBJ2-3, with D possibly matching TRBD1 (5 bases). This CDR3 comprises 15 residues. Looked up from germline, CDR1 is SGDLS and CDR2 is YYNGEE. In DNA, the CDR3 is TGTGCCAGCAGCGTACAGGGCTATAGCACAGGTACGCAGTATTTT. This sequence encodes CASSVQGYSTGTQYF.

This chain uses TRBV25-1 with TRBJ2-7; D is uncertain. The germline V gene has CDR1 MGHDK and CDR2 SYGVNS. The CDR3 runs to 12 residues. The V end was cut by 4 bases, the J end by 2 bases, with 6 bases between. The CDR3 coding sequence is TGTGCCAGCAGTGGCCTAACCTACGAGCAGTACGTC. This sequence encodes CASSGLTYEQYV.

The chain combines TRBV7-6 with TRBJ2-3; no clear D. V lost 5 bases and J lost 4, with 22 bases in between. The CDR3 is made up of 17 amino acids. Germline CDR1 and CDR2: SGHVS and FNYEAQ. The CDR3 coding sequence is TGTGCCAGCAGCCCACGGACGTGGGGTCACAATGCAGATACGCAGTATTTT. Translated: CASSPRTWGHNADTQYF.

This clonotype was observed a few times. This sequence joins TRBV6-4 and TRBJ2-5; TRBD1 agrees at 9 bases. The CDR3 is 12 residues long. CDR1 is MRHNA, CDR2 SNTAGT, per germline. With V trimmed by 11 bases and J by 3 bases, 4 bases remained unmatched. In DNA, the CDR3 is TGTGCCTGGCGGACAGGGGAAGAGACCCAGTACTTC. As protein: CAWRTGEETQYF.

CDR3 sequence: CATSRTETSTDTQYF. CDR3 DNA: TGTGCCACCAGTAGGACAGAGACTAGCACAGATACGCAGTATTTT. The rearrangement links TRBV24-1 to TRBJ2-3, with D possibly matching TRBD1 (6 bases). Deletions cut 6 bases from V and 0 bases from J, with 12 bases between. The CDR3 has 15 amino acids. CDR1 and CDR2 from the germline V gene are KGHDR and SFDVKD.

The chain carries TRBV7-2 and TRBJ1-4; D is possibly TRBD1 (5 bases). Trimming took off 1 base at V and 2 bases at J, with 14 bases between the two ends. Germline CDR1 is SGHTA and CDR2 is FQGNSA. This CDR3 has 17 residues. CDR3 coding DNA: TGTGCCAGCAGCTTAGGGTCCCGGACAAGGACTAATGAAAAACTGTTTTTT. Its protein product is CASSLGSRTRTNEKLFF.

The V gene is TRBV6-6, the J gene TRBJ2-1; 8 bases are shared with TRBD1. V lost 2 bases, J lost 5 bases, and 5 bases stayed unmatched. The CDR3 contains 15 residues. The germline CDR1 and CDR2 sequences are MNHNY and SVGAGI (reference sequence). The CDR3, as DNA: TGTGCCAGCAGTTACGTGACAGGGGCTCACAATGAGCAGTTCTTC. It yields the protein CASSYVTGAHNEQFF.

On this clonotype: The junction and the germline gene differ at one end; a read error may be behind it. V is TRBV20-1 and J is TRBJ1-1, with TRBD1 matching over 8 bases. The CDR3 covers 15 residues. From germline, CDR1 is DFQATT and CDR2 SNEGSKA (reference sequence). The CDR3 DNA sequence: TGCAGTGCTAGGAGTGGACAGGGTCGATCTTCTGAGGCTTTCTTT. Residues: CSARSGQGRSSEAFF.

This clonotype was detected a few times. The rearrangement joins TRBV13 to TRBJ2-5, with 9 bases lining up with TRBD1. The CDR3 has 17 amino acids. Germline loops: CDR1 PRHDT, CDR2 FYEKMQ (reference sequence). The ends lost 3 bases at V and 4 bases at J; junction bases unmatched: 12. Written as DNA, the CDR3 is TGTGCCAGCAGCTTCACTAGAGGGACAGGGACGGGAGAGACCCAGTACTTC. Its protein product is CASSFTRGTGTGETQYF. Full variable domain (remainder filled in from reference TRBV13 and TRBJ2-5): AAGVIQSPRHLIKEKRETATLKCYPIPRHDTVYWYQQGPGQDPQFLISFYEKMQSDKGSIPDRFSAQQFSDYHSELNMSSLELGDSALYFCASSFTRGTGTGETQYFGPGTRLLVL.

This clonotype was observed a handful of times. The chain carries TRBV9 and TRBJ2-1; TRBD2 might be the D (7 bases). Germline V gene lookup returns CDR1 SGDLS and CDR2 YYNGEE. The CDR3 runs 18 residues. Trimming took off 2 bases at V and 0 bases at J, with 18 bases between the two ends. This CDR3 is CASSVGGRATFSYNEQFF. In DNA, the CDR3 is TGTGCCAGCAGCGTCGGGGGGCGGGCCACTTTCTCCTACAATGAGCAGTTCTTC.

This clonotype occurred a few times. V gene TRBV28 combines with J gene TRBJ1-1, with TRBD1 matching over 7 bases. The CDR3 runs 14 residues. The trim removed 6 bases at V and 6 bases at J, leaving 10 bases unmatched. Germline V CDR1 and CDR2: MDHEN, SYDVKM. In DNA, the CDR3 is TGTGCCAGCAGAGAACAGGGGTCTTCTTCTGAAGCTTTCTTT. This sequence encodes CASREQGSSSEAFF.

Many counts were recorded for this clonotype. The gene calls are TRBV24-1 and TRBJ2-5; D is undetermined. The V end was cut by 4 bases, the J end by 5 bases, with 10 bases between. Per the germline V gene, CDR1 is KGHDR and CDR2 is SFDVKD. CDR3 length: 13 residues. CDR3 DNA: TGTGCCACCAGTGACCGTTTTCGGGAGACCCAGTACTTC. The encoded protein is CATSDRFRETQYF.

Ten or more counts support this clonotype. The chain carries TRBV6-6 and TRBJ2-7, with a possible D match to TRBD2 (5 bases). Between the trimmed V and J ends, which lost 3 bases and 2 bases, there was a span of 11 bases. The CDR3 is made up of 14 amino acids. Germline V gene lookup returns CDR1 MNHNY and CDR2 SVGAGI (reference sequence). The CDR3, as DNA: TGTGCCAGCAGTTATAGCGCTGGAACCTACGAGCAGTACTTC. Its protein product is CASSYSAGTYEQYF.

The V call is TRBV7-2, the J call TRBJ2-3, with a possible D match to TRBD2 (6 bases). The CDR3 extends over 16 amino acids. V was trimmed by 3 bases and J by 2 bases, leaving 15 bases between them. Germline values: CDR1 SGHTA, CDR2 FQGNSA. The CDR3 is CASSFHSAGFTDTQYF. For the CDR3, the DNA is TGTGCCAGCAGCTTTCACTCAGCGGGCTTCACAGATACGCAGTATTTT.

On this clonotype: A much larger clone lies a single base off, so this may be a read error. The V gene is TRBV10-3, the J gene TRBJ2-1, with TRBD1 matching 9 bases. Germline V lookup: CDR1 ENHRY, CDR2 SYGVKD. The V and J ends lost 3 bases and 11 bases, in that order; junction bases with no gene match: 11. The CDR3 has 15 amino acids. CDR3 coding DNA: TGTGCCATCAGTGATCGGGACAGGGAGGGAAATAAGCAGTTCTTC. This codes for CAISDRDREGNKQFF.

This chain connects TRBV29-1 to TRBJ2-7; TRBD1 matches 8 bases. With V trimmed by 6 bases and J by 3 bases, 7 bases remained unmatched. CDR1 is SQVTM and CDR2 is ANQGSEA in the germline V gene. The CDR3 loop spans 13 amino acids. CDR3: CSVEQGVGYEQYF. The DNA of the CDR3 is TGCAGCGTCGAACAGGGGGTTGGCTACGAGCAGTACTTC.

The CDR3 sequence is CASSQGGGQAGELFF. The CDR3 bases are TGCGCCAGCAGCCAAGGTGGGGGGCAGGCCGGGGAGCTGTTTTTT. V and J are TRBV4-3 and TRBJ2-2, with D perhaps given as TRBD1 or TRBD2 (6 bases each). The V end was cut by 1 base, the J end by 6 bases, with 12 bases between. The CDR3 has 15 residues. Germline CDR1 and CDR2: LGHNA and YSLEER.

The chain uses TRBV6-2 or TRBV6-3 and TRBJ1-1; perhaps TRBD1 as D (6 bases). Germline values: CDR1 MNHEY, CDR2 SVGEGT. The CDR3 runs to 15 residues. V was clipped by 2 bases and J by 1 base, with 11 bases between them. The CDR3 loop is CASSYRTVPNTEAFF. The CDR3 region has the DNA TGTGCCAGCAGTTACCGGACAGTCCCGAACACTGAAGCTTTCTTT.

This chain connects TRBV18 to TRBJ1-5; tentative D call: TRBD1 (5 bases). Germline V gene lookup returns CDR1 KGHSH and CDR2 LQKENI. V lost 1 base, J lost 0 bases, and 7 bases lay in between. This CDR3 comprises 15 residues. CDR3 protein: CASSPLGDSNQPQHF. DNA for the CDR3: TGTGCCAGCTCACCACTGGGGGATAGCAATCAGCCCCAGCATTTT. Using reference TRBV18 and TRBJ1-5 for the parts outside the CDR3, the full variable domain is NAGVMQNPRHLVRRRGQEARLRCSPMKGHSHVYWYRQLPEEGLKFMVYLQKENIIDESGMPKERFSAEFPKEGPSILRIQQVVRGDSAAYFCASSPLGDSNQPQHFGDGTRLSIL.

The rearrangement uses TRBV3-1 and TRBJ2-5, with D perhaps assigned TRBD1 or TRBD2 (5 bases each). Germline V gene data show CDR1 as LGHDT and CDR2 as YNNKEL (reference sequence). V was clipped by 3 bases and J by 4 bases, with 15 bases between them. The CDR3 consists of 15 residues. CDR3 bases: TGTGCCAGCAGCCAGGGGGACGGAGAGGGAGAGACCCAGTACTTC. Protein sequence: CASSQGDGEGETQYF.

This clonotype was counted ten times or more. The chain uses TRBV5-1 and TRBJ2-1; 8 positions match TRBD2. CDR3 length equals 15 residues. V was clipped by 1 base and J by 4 bases; unmatched bases: 4. Germline V gene lookup returns CDR1 SGHRS and CDR2 YFSETQ. CDR3 sequence reads: CASSLTSGFYNEQFF. CDR3 coding DNA: TGCGCCAGCAGCTTGACTAGCGGCTTTTACAATGAGCAGTTCTTC.

This chain uses TRBV29-1 with TRBJ1-1; no clear D gene. Germline CDR1 reads SQVTM; CDR2 reads ANQGSEA. The V end was cut by 7 bases, the J end by 5 bases, with 14 bases between. The CDR3 is 12 residues long. The CDR3 reads CSAKVRKTEAFF. In DNA form, the CDR3 reads TGCAGCGCAAAGGTGCGGAAGACTGAAGCTTTCTTT.

The rearrangement uses TRBV10-3 and TRBJ1-2; D is undetermined. V lost 0 bases to trimming and J lost 0 bases, with 8 bases between them. The CDR3 loop spans 15 amino acids. Germline V lookup: CDR1 ENHRY, CDR2 SYGVKD. This CDR3 is CAISESVGSNYGYTF. In nucleotides, the CDR3 is TGTGCCATCAGTGAGTCGGTGGGATCTAACTATGGCTACACCTTC.

Regarding this clonotype: This could be a read error, since a much larger clone is one nucleotide away. This CDR3 reads CASSLETGDYTF. CDR3 DNA: TGTGCCAGCAGCTTAGAGACAGGGGACTACACCTTC. The gene calls are TRBV7-9 and TRBJ1-2; TRBD1 agrees at 8 bases. V lost 1 base and J lost 10; bases outside the gene matches: 2. The CDR3 spans 12 residues. Germline V gives CDR1 SEHNR, CDR2 FQNEAQ (reference sequence).

In DNA, the CDR3 is TGTGCCAGCAGCGACGGGTGGACTGAAGCTTTCTTT. Amino acids: CASSDGWTEAFF. The chain has TRBV13 and TRBJ1-1; no clear D. The CDR3 covers 12 residues. The germline CDR1 and CDR2 sequences are PRHDT and FYEKMQ (reference sequence). V was clipped by 5 bases and J by 5 bases, with 9 bases between them.